This T cell receptor (beta chain) was recovered during a study of shared clonotypes between healthy human individuals. Study observations and caveats: Only blood samples were collected, and tissue repertoires likely differ. Donor scarcity curtailed the genetic and exposure-history diversity represented herein.

Using about 220 ng DNA, about 29,000 T cell genomes, the sorted-subset replicate PCRs were run. Assay: immunoSEQ multiplex PCR; the TCRdb copy retains only in-frame clones and omits some. The sample has roughly 640,000 clones; roughly 70% are singletons. Memory CD4+ cells were the fraction left after CD45RA+ naive selection. The CDR3 is 17 residues long. The V gene's germline CDR1 is MDHEN and CDR2 SYDVKM. The trim removed 5 bases at V and 0 bases at J, leaving 7 bases unmatched. This clone was counted only a few times. Antigen: not known. Sequenced: memory CD4+ T cells sorted from blood. Specified subset: CD45RA-negative fraction. This sequence joins TRBV28 and TRBJ2-1, with 10 bases aligning to TRBD2. This receptor was taken from a woman in her twenties or thirties in good health. The CDR3 DNA follows: TGTGCCAGCAGTACCACCGGGACTAGCGCCTCCTACAATGAGCAGTTCTTC. The encoded protein is CASSTTGTSASYNEQFF.